This TCR beta chain was sequenced for a study of T cell responses to AZD1222 COVID-19 vaccine (dated by TCRdb to the early 2020s). About the full investigation: Because spike-specific TCR depth and breadth did not differ between the two schedules, AZD1222 recipients who got a second dose at roughly 4 weeks were pooled with those who got a second dose at roughly 12 weeks. TCR sequencing was performed for approximately 240 trial participants, of whom about 200 were given two doses of AZD1222 and approximately 25 were given two doses of MenACWY control vaccine. Trial participants were enrolled by age into 18-55, 56-69 and 70-plus year subgroups, with approximately 160, 26 and 62 TCR-sequenced participants respectively. What the authors observed across the whole study: Epitopes outside the regions mutated in the B.1.351 and B.1.1.7 variants were reportedly recognized by nearly half of the unique spike-specific TCRs. Participants were mostly white British and included more females than males, and it was suggested by the authors that clonal diversity may have been underestimated. Conclusions about previously exposed vaccinees are limited, since just 5 or 6 AZD1222 recipients were seropositive for SARS-CoV-2 at baseline. In the small 56-69-year group, the increase in depth fell short of significance, most likely because of low power. Vaccine-associated CD4 TCRs spanned the whole spike protein, with dominant responses in regions 160-218 and 743-854. After two AZD1222 doses, spike-specific TCR breadth and depth were significantly higher than at day 0 and than in MenACWY recipients. Because no samples from the day 14 peak response were available, repertoires could be characterized only after the peak T cell response.

The time point label here, explained by the study, means: baseline before first vaccination. Samples from vaccinated people were obtained from the UK trials COV001 and COV002, which included a single-blind randomized controlled phase 2/3 trial of AZD1222 (ChAdOx1 nCoV-19) in healthy adults. For TCRbeta chain sequencing, PBMC samples were collected from trial participants at day 0 and at day 28 after the second dose. The CDR3 regions of human TCRbeta chains were analyzed by immunosequencing. The authors' pipeline ran thus. Repertoire TCRs were checked for matches against a reference library of SARS-CoV-2-specific TCRs that had been generated using the MIRA antigen-specificity platform. Breadth was defined as the fraction of unique TCRs that were SARS-CoV-2-associated, and depth was defined as the fraction of total T cells that were SARS-CoV-2-associated. Using the MIRA data, every spike-specific TCR was mapped to the spike region that the TCR reacted to and assigned to either a CD4 or a CD8 class. Log10-transformed breadth and depth values were compared by one-way ANOVA with Sidak's multiple comparisons tests. TCRdb re-hosts the immuneACCESS table, in-frame sequences only. Its copies lack some clones; in the studies checked, an unresolved V gene accounts for under half of them, and the cause for the rest is not known. The V and J calls and clone size are taken from that table; D and trimming were inferred from the DNA. The sample profile shows 85,000 to 100,000 clones; 85% to 90% of them were found once. The top ten clonotypes cover 3.7% of the sample.

Regarding this clone: Its target antigen remains unknown. Base qualities are not at hand, and no much larger clone is one base apart.

The CDR3 has 16 amino acids, counting the end cysteine and phenylalanine. Just CDR3 DNA is preserved here, 48 bases in frame from base 1. Trimming at the junction amounts to 8 bases on V and 6 bases on J, and the germline ends lie 25 bases apart. In the germline V gene (reference sequence), CDR1 corresponds to MNHNY and CDR2 to SVGAGI. Sequenced here: peripheral blood, sampled on day 0 of AZD1222 vaccination. The chain employs TRBV6-6 and TRBJ1-1, and TRBD1 may be the D gene, going by 5 matching bases. The source of this sequence is an adult in good health. The CDR3 has the sequence CASGPGDKGLGSEAFF. The nucleotides read TGTGCCAGCGGCCCCGGGGATAAGGGGCTTGGTTCTGAAGCTTTCTTT.